This T cell receptor (beta chain) was obtained from a study of Ad26.COV2.S vaccination and SARS-CoV-2 variants. At the level of the study: Participants got Ad26.COV2.S intramuscularly, once or twice 56 days apart.

As to treatment: around 19 received Ad26.COV2.S at low or high dose, single or two shots; 5 received placebo; per-sample allocation not given. Specimens were obtained on day 63 following the first vaccine or placebo injection. In Boston, the donor was an adult between 18-55 years of age. This clone came up a few times. Its antigen is still unknown. The method was immunoSEQ multiplex PCR; TCRdb's version includes in-frame clones alone and lacks a portion of them. Of some 370,000 clones listed, 83% are singletons. Germline V lookup: CDR1 SQVTM, CDR2 ANQGSEA. CDR3 size: 11 residues. Trimming pared 8 bases from V and 0 bases from J, leaving 8 bases between. Regarding the study as a whole: Recipients given vaccine exceeded placebo recipients in spike-specific TCR breadth. Vaccine and placebo recipients had similar non-spike TCR breadth.

This clonotype was sampled from a person between 18 and 59 years old who received the Ad26.COV2.S COVID-19 vaccine or a placebo. This specimen was peripheral blood, taken in a trial of Ad26.COV2.S vaccine versus placebo. The rearrangement uses TRBV29-1 and TRBJ2-7, with a possible D match to TRBD1 (5 bases). DNA for the CDR3: TGCAGCATCAGGGTCTCCTACGAGCAGTACTTC. Residues: CSIRVSYEQYF.